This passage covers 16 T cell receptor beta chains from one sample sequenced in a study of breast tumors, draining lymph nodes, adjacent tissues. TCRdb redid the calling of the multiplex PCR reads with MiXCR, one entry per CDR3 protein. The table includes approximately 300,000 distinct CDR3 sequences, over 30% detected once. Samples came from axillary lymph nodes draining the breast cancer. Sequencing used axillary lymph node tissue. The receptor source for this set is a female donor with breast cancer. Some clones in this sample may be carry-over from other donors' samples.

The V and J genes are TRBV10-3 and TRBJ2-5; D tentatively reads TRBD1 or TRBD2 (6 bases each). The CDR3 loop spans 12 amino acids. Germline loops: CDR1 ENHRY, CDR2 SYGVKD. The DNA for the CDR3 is TGTGCTATAGTGAGGGGGGAAGAGACCCAGTACTTC. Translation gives CAIVRGEETQYF.

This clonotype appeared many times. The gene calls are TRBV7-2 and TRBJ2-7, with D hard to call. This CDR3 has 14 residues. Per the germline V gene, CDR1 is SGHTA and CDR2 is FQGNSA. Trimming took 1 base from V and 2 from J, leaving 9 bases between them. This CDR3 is CASSLGDGAYEQYF. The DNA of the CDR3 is TGTGCCAGCAGCTTAGGCGACGGAGCCTACGAGCAGTACTTC. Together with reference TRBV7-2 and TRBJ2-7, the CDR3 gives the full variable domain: GAGVSQSPSNKVTEKGKDVELRCDPISGHTALYWYRQSLGQGLEFLIYFQGNSAPDKSGLPSDRFSAERTGGSVSTLTIQRTQQEDSAVYLCASSLGDGAYEQYFGPGTRLTVT.

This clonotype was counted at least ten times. CDR3 residues: CASSPRYTGELFF. As DNA, the CDR3 is TGCGCCAGCAGCCCTCGTTACACCGGGGAGCTGTTTTTT. The chain uses TRBV5-1 and TRBJ2-2; D gene unclear. The CDR3 totals 13 residues. Trimming took 4 bases from V and 3 from J, leaving 7 bases between them. Germline V gives CDR1 SGHRS, CDR2 YFSETQ.

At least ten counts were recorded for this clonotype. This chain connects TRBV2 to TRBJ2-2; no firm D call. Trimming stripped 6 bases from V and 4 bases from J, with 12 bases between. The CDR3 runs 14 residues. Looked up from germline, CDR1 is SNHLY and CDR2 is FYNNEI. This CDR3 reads CASRLLPSTGELFF. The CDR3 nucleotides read TGTGCCAGCAGGCTACTCCCATCCACCGGGGAGCTGTTTTTT.

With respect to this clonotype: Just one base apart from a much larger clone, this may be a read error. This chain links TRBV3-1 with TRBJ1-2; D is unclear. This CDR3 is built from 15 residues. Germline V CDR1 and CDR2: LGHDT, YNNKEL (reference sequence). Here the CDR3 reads CASSQGSAFNYGNTF. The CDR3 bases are TGTGCCAGCAGCCAAGGGTCAGCTTTTAACTATGGCAACACCTTC.

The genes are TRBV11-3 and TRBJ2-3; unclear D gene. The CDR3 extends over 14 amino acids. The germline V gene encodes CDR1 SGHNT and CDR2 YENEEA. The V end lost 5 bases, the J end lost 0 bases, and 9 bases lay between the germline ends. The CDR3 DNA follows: TGTGCCAGCAGCCCTCAGACTAGCACAGATACGCAGTATTTT. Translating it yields CASSPQTSTDTQYF.

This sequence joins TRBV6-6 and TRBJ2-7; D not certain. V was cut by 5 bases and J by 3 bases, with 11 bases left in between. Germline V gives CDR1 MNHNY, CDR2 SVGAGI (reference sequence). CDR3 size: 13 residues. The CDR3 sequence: CASSPSLYYEQYF. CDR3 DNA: TGTGCCAGCAGTCCCTCGCTGTACTACGAGCAGTACTTC.

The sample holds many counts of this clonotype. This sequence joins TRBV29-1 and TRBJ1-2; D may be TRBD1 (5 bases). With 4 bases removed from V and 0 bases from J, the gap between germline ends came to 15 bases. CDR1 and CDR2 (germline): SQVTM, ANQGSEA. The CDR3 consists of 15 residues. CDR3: CSVVPPGVANYGYTF. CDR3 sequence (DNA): TGCAGCGTTGTCCCCCCGGGGGTAGCTAACTATGGCTACACCTTC.

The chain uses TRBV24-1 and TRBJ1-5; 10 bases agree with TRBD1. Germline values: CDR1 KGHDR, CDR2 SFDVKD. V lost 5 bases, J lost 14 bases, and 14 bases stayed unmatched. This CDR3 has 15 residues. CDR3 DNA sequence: TGTGCCACCAGTGGTCCCGACAGGGGGCAAGGCAATGAGCATTTT. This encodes CATSGPDRGQGNEHF.

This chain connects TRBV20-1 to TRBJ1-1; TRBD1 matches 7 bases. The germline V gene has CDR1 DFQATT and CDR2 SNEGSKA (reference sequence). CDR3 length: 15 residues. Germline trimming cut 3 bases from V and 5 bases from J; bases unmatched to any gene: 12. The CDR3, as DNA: TGCAGTGCTAGCTGGAGCAGGGGGTTTTTGACTGAAGCTTTCTTT. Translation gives CSASWSRGFLTEAFF.

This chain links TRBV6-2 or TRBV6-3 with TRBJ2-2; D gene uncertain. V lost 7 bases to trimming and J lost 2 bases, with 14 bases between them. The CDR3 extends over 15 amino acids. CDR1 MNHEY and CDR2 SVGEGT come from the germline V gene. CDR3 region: CASNENAENTGELFF. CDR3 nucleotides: TGTGCCAGCAACGAGAATGCGGAAAACACCGGGGAGCTGTTTTTT.

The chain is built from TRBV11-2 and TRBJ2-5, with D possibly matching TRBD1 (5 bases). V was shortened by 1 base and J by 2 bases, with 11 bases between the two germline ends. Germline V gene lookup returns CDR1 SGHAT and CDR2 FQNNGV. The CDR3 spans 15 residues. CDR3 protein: CASSLGRALQETQYF. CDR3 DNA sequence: TGTGCCAGCAGCTTAGGCAGGGCCCTTCAAGAGACCCAGTACTTC.

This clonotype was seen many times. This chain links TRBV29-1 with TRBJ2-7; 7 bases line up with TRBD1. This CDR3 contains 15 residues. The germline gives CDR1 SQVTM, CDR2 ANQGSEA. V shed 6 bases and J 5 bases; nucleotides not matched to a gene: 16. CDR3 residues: CSVSPRTGMRHEQYF. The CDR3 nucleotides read TGCAGCGTAAGCCCGAGGACAGGTATGAGACACGAGCAGTACTTC.

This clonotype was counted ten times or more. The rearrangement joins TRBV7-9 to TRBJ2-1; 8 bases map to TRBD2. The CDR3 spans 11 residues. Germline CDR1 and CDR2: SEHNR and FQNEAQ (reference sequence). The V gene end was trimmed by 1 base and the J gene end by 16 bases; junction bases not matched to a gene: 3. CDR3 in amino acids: CASSLGGTSFF. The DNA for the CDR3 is TGTGCCAGCAGCTTAGGGGGGACTAGTTTCTTC.

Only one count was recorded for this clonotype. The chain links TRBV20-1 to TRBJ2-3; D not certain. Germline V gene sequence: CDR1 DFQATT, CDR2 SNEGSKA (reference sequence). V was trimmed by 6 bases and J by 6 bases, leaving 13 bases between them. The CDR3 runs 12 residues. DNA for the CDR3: TGCAGTGCCCTTCGAGCGTTCGATACGCAGTATTTT. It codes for CSALRAFDTQYF.

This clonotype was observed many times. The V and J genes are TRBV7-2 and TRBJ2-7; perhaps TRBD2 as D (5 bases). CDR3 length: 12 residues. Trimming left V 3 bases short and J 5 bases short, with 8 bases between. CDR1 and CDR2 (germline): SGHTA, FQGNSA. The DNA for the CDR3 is TGTGCCAGCAGCTTCCCGGGGAACGAGCAGTACTTC. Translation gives CASSFPGNEQYF. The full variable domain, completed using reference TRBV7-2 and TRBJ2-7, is GAGVSQSPSNKVTEKGKDVELRCDPISGHTALYWYRQSLGQGLEFLIYFQGNSAPDKSGLPSDRFSAERTGGSVSTLTIQRTQQEDSAVYLCASSFPGNEQYFGPGTRLTVT.